A single sample gave rise to the 6 T cell receptor beta chains below, sequenced in a study of cytomegalovirus exposure and HLA in healthy donors. Use of 60 Vbeta and 13 Jbeta primers characterized the PCR. TCRdb's copy holds only in-frame clones and misses some; the assay was immunoSEQ multiplex PCR. The sample has 95,000 to 150,000 clones; 65% to 90% are singletons. Sequencing was done on a sample of PBMCs. Receptors were obtained from a man aged 25-40 years in good health and CMV-seronegative.

This clone has a single count. V gene TRBV7-9 combines with J gene TRBJ2-5, with D perhaps TRBD2 (7 bases). CDR3 length: 15 amino acids. In germline, CDR1 is SEHNR, CDR2 FQNEAQ (reference sequence). The germline V and J ends were trimmed by 3 bases and 5 bases, with 16 bases remaining between them. The CDR3 sequence is CASSFEGGADETQYF. CDR3 bases: TGTGCCAGCAGCTTCGAAGGGGGGGCCGATGAGACCCAGTACTTC.

The chain couples TRBV9 to TRBJ2-1; 9 bases match TRBD1. Germline loops: CDR1 SGDLS, CDR2 YYNGEE. V trimming: 3 bases; J trimming: 7 bases; junction bases outside the gene matches: 8. The CDR3 has 15 amino acids. CDR3 sequence: CASSATGQGGNEQFF. CDR3 DNA: TGTGCCAGCAGCGCGACGGGACAGGGTGGAAATGAGCAGTTCTTC.

This clone was seen a handful of times. The chain recombines TRBV7-2 with TRBJ2-1, with D possibly TRBD1 on 7 matching bases. This CDR3 is 14 amino acids long. Germline CDR1 reads SGHTA; CDR2 reads FQGNSA. V was pared by 1 base and J by 9 bases, with 13 bases between. The CDR3 reads CASSLDRGGSEQFF. The CDR3 nucleotides read TGTGCCAGCAGCTTAGACAGGGGAGGCAGTGAGCAGTTCTTC.

This clone was counted only a few times. The V gene is TRBV9, the J gene TRBJ1-6; D perhaps matches TRBD1 (5 bases). CDR3 length: 14 residues. Trimming left V 3 bases short and J 10 bases short, with 14 bases between. The germline V gene has CDR1 SGDLS and CDR2 YYNGEE. The CDR3 coding sequence is TGTGCCAGCAGCGCCCAGGGAGGGGACTCACCCCTCCACTTT. It translates to CASSAQGGDSPLHF.

This sequence joins TRBV27 and TRBJ2-5, with D perhaps TRBD2 (6 bases). The CDR3 runs to 18 residues. Germline V gene lookup returns CDR1 MNHEY and CDR2 SMNVEV (reference sequence). V was clipped by 1 base and J by 4 bases, with 22 bases between them. The CDR3 DNA reads as TGTGCCAGCAGTTTATTTAGTATTTCCACCCAGGGAGGAGAGACCCAGTACTTC. Translated: CASSLFSISTQGGETQYF.

This sequence joins TRBV6-1 and TRBJ1-1, with 8 bases lining up with TRBD1. This CDR3 is 14 amino acids long. CDR1 is MNHNS, CDR2 SASEGT, per germline. The V gene end was trimmed by 4 bases and the J gene end by 4 bases; junction bases not matched to a gene: 5. The CDR3 nucleotides are TGTGCCAGCAGTGGGGGAACAGGGGGCACTGAAGCTTTCTTT. Its translation is CASSGGTGGTEAFF.